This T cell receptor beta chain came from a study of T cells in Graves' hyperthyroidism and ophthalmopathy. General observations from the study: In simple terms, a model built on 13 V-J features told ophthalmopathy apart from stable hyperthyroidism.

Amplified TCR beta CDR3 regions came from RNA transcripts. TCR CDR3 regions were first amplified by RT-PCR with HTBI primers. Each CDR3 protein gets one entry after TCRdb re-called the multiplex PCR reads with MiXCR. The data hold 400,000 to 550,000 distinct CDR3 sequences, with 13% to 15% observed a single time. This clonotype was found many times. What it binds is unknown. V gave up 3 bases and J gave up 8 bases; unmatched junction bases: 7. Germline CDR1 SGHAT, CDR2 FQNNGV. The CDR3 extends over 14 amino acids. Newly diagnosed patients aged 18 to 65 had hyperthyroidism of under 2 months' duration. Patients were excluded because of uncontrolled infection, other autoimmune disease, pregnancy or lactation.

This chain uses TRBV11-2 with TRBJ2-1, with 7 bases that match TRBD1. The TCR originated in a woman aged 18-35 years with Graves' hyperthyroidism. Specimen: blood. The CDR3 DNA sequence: TGTGCCAGCAGCTTCACGGGACAGTTCGATGAGCAGTTCTTC. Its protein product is CASSFTGQFDEQFF.